A single T cell receptor (beta chain) is shown here with its context. The data belong to a study of blood T cell repertoires in COVID-19. Study background: COVID-19 samples, acute and convalescent, were from the United States, Italy and Spain. PBMCs, B-cell-depleted T cells, or T cells provided the cDNA or gDNA that made up the material.

The CDR3 length is 11 residues. The germline V gene has CDR1 DFQATT and CDR2 SNEGSKA (reference sequence). J lost 7 bases, V lost 2 bases, and 1 base had no gene match. As handled by the study authors: Reference gene primer amplification in the assay estimated nucleated cell counts. Libraries were prepared by immunoSEQ multiplex PCR; TCRdb keeps only in-frame clonotypes and omits some of them. The DNA gave D and trimming, while V, J and clone size come from that table. The sample has about 200,000 clones, around 84% seen once. The sequence was collected from a human donor in a cohort sampled during active COVID-19. Sequencing used peripheral blood. The chain employs TRBV20-1 and TRBJ1-1, with 7 positions matching TRBD1. The CDR3 region is CSARTGVEAFF. CDR3 DNA: TGCAGTGCTAGAACAGGGGTTGAAGCTTTCTTT.